This entry is about one TCR beta chain. In the study's own analysis: Estimation of nucleated cell counts was performed using reference gene primer amplification. Method: immunoSEQ multiplex PCR; TCRdb's copy keeps in-frame clones and lacks some. V and J calls and clone size follow that table, whereas D and trimming were derived from the DNA. The sample lists 45,000 to 65,000 clones; around 81% were seen once. Per germline, CDR1 SNHLY and CDR2 FYNNEI. V was clipped by 7 bases and J by 3 bases, with 16 bases between them. The CDR3 loop spans 16 amino acids. The sample is drawn from a study of blood T cell repertoires in COVID-19.

The sample consisted of peripheral blood. The sequence was obtained from a woman over 75 with COVID-19, enrolled during active disease. The rearrangement uses TRBV2 and TRBJ1-6, with a tentative D call TRBD1 (5 bases). The CDR3 loop is CASTGGSLGYNSPLHF. As DNA, the CDR3 is TGTGCCAGCACCGGGGGGTCTTTGGGCTATAATTCACCCCTCCACTTT.